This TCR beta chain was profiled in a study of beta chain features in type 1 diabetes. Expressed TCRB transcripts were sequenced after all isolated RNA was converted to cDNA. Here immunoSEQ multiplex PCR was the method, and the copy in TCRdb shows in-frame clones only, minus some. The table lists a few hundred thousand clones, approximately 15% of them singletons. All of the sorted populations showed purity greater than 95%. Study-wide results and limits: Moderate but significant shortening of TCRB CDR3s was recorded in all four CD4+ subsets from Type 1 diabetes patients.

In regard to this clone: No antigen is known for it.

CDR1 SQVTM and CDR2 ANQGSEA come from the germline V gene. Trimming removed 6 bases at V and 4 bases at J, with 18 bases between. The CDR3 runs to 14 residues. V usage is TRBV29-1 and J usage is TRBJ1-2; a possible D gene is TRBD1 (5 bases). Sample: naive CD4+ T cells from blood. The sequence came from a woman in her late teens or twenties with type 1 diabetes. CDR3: CSVGRLREGYGYTF. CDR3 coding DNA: TGCAGCGTCGGACGGCTCAGGGAGGGCTATGGCTACACCTTC.